Sequencing of this T cell receptor (beta chain) was carried out in a study of T cell changes during pregnancy in multiple sclerosis. Data came from immunoSEQ multiplex PCR; TCRdb stores just in-frame clones and leaves some out. This table has tens of thousands of clones, around 89% appearing once. The CDR3 totals 14 residues. Trimming stripped 2 bases from V and 1 base from J, with 9 bases between. The germline CDR1 and CDR2 sequences are SGHRS and YFSETQ. The origin of this receptor is a female donor with multiple sclerosis, enrolled in a pregnancy study. This sequence joins TRBV5-1 and TRBJ1-1; possible D gene TRBD1, 6 bases. The input for sequencing was CD4+ T cells from peripheral blood mononuclear cells, taken in the first trimester of pregnancy. The CDR3 DNA is TGCGCCAGCAGCTTTCAGGGGCAGAACACTGAAGCTTTCTTT. It yields the protein CASSFQGQNTEAFF.